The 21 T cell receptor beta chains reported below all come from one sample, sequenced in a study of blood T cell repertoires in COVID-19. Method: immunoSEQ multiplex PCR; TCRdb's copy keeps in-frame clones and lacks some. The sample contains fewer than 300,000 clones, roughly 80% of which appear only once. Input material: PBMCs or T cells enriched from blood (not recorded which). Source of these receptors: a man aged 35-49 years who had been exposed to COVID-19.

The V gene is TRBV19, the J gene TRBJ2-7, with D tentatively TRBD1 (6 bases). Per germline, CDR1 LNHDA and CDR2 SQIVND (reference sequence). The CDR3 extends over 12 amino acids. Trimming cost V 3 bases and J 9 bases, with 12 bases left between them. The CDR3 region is CASSITGQSQYF. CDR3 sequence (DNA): TGTGCCAGTAGTATCACAGGGCAGTCGCAGTACTTC.

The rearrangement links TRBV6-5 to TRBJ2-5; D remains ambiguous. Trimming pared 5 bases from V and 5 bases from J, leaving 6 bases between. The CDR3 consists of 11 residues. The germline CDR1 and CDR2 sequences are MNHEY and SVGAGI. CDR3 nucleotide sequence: TGTGCCAGCAGTACTACGGAGACCCAGTACTTC. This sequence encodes CASSTTETQYF.

The CDR3 protein is CASSGTGRYGYTF. As DNA, the CDR3 is TGTGCCAGCAGCGGGACAGGGCGCTATGGCTACACCTTC. This chain uses TRBV9 with TRBJ1-2; 8 bases fit TRBD1. Germline V gene sequence: CDR1 SGDLS, CDR2 YYNGEE. CDR3 length equals 13 residues. J gave up 4 bases and V 3 bases, and 2 bases lay outside the gene matches.

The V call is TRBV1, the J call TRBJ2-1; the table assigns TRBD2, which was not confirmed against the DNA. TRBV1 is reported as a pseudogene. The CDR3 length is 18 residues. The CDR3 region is CTSSQDLYLAGVYNEQFF. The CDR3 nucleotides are TGCACCAGCAGCCAAGATCTTTATCTAGCGGGAGTTTACAATGAGCAGTTCTTC.

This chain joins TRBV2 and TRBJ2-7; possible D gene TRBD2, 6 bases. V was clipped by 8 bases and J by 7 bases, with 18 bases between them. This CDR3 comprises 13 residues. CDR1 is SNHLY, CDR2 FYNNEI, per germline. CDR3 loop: CASGDSVLEEQYF. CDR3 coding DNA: TGTGCCAGCGGGGACTCTGTTCTTGAGGAGCAGTACTTC.

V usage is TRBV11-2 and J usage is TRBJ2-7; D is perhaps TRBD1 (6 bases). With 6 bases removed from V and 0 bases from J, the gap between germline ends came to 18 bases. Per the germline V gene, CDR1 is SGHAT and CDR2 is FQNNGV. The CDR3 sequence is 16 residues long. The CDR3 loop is CASSSPGTQSSYEQYF. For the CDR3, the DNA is TGTGCCAGCAGTAGTCCCGGGACACAGAGCTCCTACGAGCAGTACTTC.

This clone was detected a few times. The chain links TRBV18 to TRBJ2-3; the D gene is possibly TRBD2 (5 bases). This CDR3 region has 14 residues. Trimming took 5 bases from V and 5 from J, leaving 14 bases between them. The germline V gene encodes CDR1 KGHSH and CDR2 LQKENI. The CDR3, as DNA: TGTGCCAGCTCATCGAAGCCCCGGGGAGATACGCAGTATTTT. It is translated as CASSSKPRGDTQYF.

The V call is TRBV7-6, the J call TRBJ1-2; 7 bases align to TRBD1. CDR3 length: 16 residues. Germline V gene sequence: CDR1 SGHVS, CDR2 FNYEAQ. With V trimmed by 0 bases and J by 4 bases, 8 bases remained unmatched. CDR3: CASSLAGEGGIYGYTF. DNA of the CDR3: TGTGCCAGCAGCTTAGCGGGGGAAGGGGGCATCTATGGCTACACCTTC.

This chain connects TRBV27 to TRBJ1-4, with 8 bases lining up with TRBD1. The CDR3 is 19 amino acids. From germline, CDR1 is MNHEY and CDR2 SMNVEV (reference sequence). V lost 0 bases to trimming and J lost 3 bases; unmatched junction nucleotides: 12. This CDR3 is CASSLSNWRQGAANEKLFF. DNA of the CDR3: TGTGCCAGCAGTTTATCGAATTGGCGGCAGGGGGCGGCTAATGAAAAACTGTTTTTT.

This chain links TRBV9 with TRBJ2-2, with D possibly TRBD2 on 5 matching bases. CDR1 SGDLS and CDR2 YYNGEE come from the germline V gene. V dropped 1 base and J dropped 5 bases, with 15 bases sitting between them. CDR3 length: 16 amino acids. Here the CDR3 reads CASSVTVLVETGELFF. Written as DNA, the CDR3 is TGTGCCAGCAGCGTAACCGTACTAGTTGAGACCGGGGAGCTGTTTTTT.

The CDR3 sequence: CASSPRPKTESDTIYF. The CDR3 DNA reads as TGCGCCAGCAGCCCCCGACCGAAGACAGAGTCGGACACCATATATTTT. V and J are TRBV5-1 and TRBJ1-3; D is possibly TRBD1 (5 bases). Trimming took off 4 bases at V and 8 bases at J, with 22 bases between the two ends. The CDR3 totals 16 residues. The germline CDR1 and CDR2 sequences are SGHRS and YFSETQ.

CDR3 DNA sequence: TGTGCCGGCGGGGGTAGGGCAACTAATGAAAAACTGTTTTTT. Residues: CAGGGRATNEKLFF. The chain uses TRBV7-9 and TRBJ1-4; perhaps TRBD1 as D (5 bases). V shed 11 bases and J shed 0 bases, with 13 bases lying between them. The CDR3 spans 14 residues. Germline-derived CDR1 and CDR2 are SEHNR and FQNEAQ (reference sequence).

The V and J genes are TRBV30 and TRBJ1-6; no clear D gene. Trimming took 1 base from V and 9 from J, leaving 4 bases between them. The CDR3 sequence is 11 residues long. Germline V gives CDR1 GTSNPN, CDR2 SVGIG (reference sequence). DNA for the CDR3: TGTGCCTGGAGTGAGCGTTCACCCCTCCACTTT. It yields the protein CAWSERSPLHF.

The chain's CDR3 is CASSIVPGAVDTQYF. The DNA of the CDR3 is TGTGCCAGTAGTATAGTGCCGGGAGCAGTAGATACGCAGTATTTT. The chain recombines TRBV19 with TRBJ2-3; maybe TRBD2 (6 bases). The CDR3 spans 15 residues. Germline V gene data show CDR1 as LNHDA and CDR2 as SQIVND (reference sequence). V was pared by 1 base and J by 5 bases, with 13 bases between.

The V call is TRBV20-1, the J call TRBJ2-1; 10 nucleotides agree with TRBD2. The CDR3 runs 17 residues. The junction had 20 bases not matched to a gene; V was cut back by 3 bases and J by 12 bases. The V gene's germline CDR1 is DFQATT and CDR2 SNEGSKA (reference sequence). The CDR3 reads CSASGSSGTSVKGRQFF. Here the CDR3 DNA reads TGCAGTGCTAGTGGTTCCTCCGGGACTAGCGTGAAAGGGAGGCAGTTCTTC.

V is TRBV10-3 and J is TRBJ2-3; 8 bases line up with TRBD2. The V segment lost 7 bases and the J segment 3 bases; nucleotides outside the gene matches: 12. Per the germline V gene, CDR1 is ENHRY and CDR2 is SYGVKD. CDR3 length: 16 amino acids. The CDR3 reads CAIKVTSGEKTDTQYF. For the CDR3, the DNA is TGTGCCATCAAGGTAACTAGCGGAGAGAAGACAGATACGCAGTATTTT.

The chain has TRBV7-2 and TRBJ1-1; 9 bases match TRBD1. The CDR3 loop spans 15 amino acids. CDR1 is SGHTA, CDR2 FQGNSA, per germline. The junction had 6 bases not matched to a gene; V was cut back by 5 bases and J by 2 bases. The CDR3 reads CASSLNRGPNTEAFF. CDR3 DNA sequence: TGTGCCAGCAGCCTCAACAGGGGGCCCAACACTGAAGCTTTCTTT.

The DNA for the CDR3 is TGTGCCATCAGTGGCGGACTCAGGGGGTATGGCTACACCTTC. Translated, it gives CAISGGLRGYGYTF. The chain employs TRBV10-3 and TRBJ1-2, with TRBD1 identical over 7 bases. The germline gives CDR1 ENHRY, CDR2 SYGVKD. The CDR3 has 14 residues. The trim removed 4 bases at V and 5 bases at J, leaving 7 bases unmatched.

CDR3 nucleotide sequence: TGTGCCAGCAGTTACGGTGCCGGGGTCTCCTACGAGCAGTACTTC. Its protein product is CASSYGAGVSYEQYF. V gene TRBV6-5 combines with J gene TRBJ2-7; the D gene is possibly TRBD2 (5 bases). Germline V gives CDR1 MNHEY, CDR2 SVGAGI. Trimming left V 2 bases short and J 0 bases short, with 11 bases between. This CDR3 spans 15 amino acids.

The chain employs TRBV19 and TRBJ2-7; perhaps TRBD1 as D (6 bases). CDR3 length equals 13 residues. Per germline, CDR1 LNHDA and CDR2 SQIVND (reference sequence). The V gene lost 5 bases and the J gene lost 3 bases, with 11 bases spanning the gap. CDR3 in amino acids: CASSFGTYYEQYF. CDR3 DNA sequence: TGTGCCAGTAGTTTCGGGACATACTACGAGCAGTACTTC.

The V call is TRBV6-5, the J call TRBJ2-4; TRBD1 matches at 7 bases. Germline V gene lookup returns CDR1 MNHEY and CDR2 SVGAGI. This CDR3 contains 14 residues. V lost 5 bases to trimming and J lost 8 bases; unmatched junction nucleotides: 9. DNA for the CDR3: TGTGCCAGCAGTCCAAGGACAGGCGGGTACATTCAGTACTTC. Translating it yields CASSPRTGGYIQYF.